A single sample gave rise to the 27 T cell receptor beta chains below, sequenced in a study of blood T cells in healthy people across ages. Primers used in a second PCR of about 7 to 12 cycles were a sample-barcoded 5' primer and a J-beta primer mix. In TCRdb, the 5' RACE reads were re-called with MiXCR into one record per CDR3 protein. This sample has 850,000 to 1,300,000 distinct CDR3 sequences, with 40% to 55% found just once. The sequenced sample was blood. The receptors were sampled from a woman aged 60-75 years in good health.

There are a few counts of this clonotype. J is TRBJ2-1 and V is TRBV7-8, with D tentatively TRBD1 (6 bases). V was cut by 3 bases and J by 8 bases, with 14 bases left in between. The CDR3 spans 14 residues. Germline CDR1 reads SGHVS; CDR2 reads FQNEAQ. The CDR3 here is CASSLYTGLDEQFF. The CDR3 coding sequence is TGTGCCAGCAGCTTGTATACAGGGTTAGATGAGCAGTTCTTC.

Notes on this clonotype: Mismatch with germline at one junction end may stem from a read error. The DNA for the CDR3 is TGTGCCAGCAGCTTGGATCGCCACGCGGATGAAAAACTGTTTTTT. It specifies CASSLDRHADEKLFF. This chain joins TRBV5-1 and TRBJ1-4; D not resolved. CDR1 is SGHRS and CDR2 is YFSETQ in the germline V gene. This CDR3 spans 15 amino acids.

The chain employs TRBV9 and TRBJ2-4; 9 positions agree with TRBD2. The CDR3 loop spans 16 amino acids. Germline loops: CDR1 SGDLS, CDR2 YYNGEE. V shed 3 bases, J shed 13 bases, and the junction held 17 bases outside the gene matches. The CDR3 sequence: CASSAIAGVTYNEQYF. DNA of the CDR3: TGTGCCAGCAGCGCGATAGCGGGAGTGACGTACAATGAGCAGTACTTC.

The genes are TRBV20-1 and TRBJ2-3, with TRBD1 matching 10 bases. The CDR3 sequence is 15 residues long. Germline-derived CDR1 and CDR2 are DFQATT and SNEGSKA (reference sequence). V lost 5 bases and J lost 6; bases outside the gene matches: 11. DNA for the CDR3: TGCAGTGCTTCTCCACCGGGACAGGGGAGGGATACGCAGTATTTT. It codes for CSASPPGQGRDTQYF.

This clonotype was picked up one time. CDR3 loop: CASSRNTYEQYF. CDR3 coding DNA: TGTGCCAGCAGCCGAAATACCTACGAGCAGTACTTC. The chain employs TRBV3-1 and TRBJ2-7, with D uncertain. V gave up 4 bases and J gave up 2 bases, with 6 bases separating them. The CDR3 is 12 residues long. Germline V lookup: CDR1 LGHDT, CDR2 YNNKEL (reference sequence).

The sample holds one count of this clonotype. The chain employs TRBV6-5 and TRBJ1-3; D not certain. Trimming left V 5 bases short and J 4 bases short, with 12 bases between. Germline assignment: CDR1 MNHEY and CDR2 SVGAGI. The CDR3 totals 14 residues. Here the CDR3 reads CASSHPAAGNTIYF. In DNA, the CDR3 is TGTGCCAGCAGTCACCCTGCGGCGGGAAACACCATATATTTT.

The chain combines TRBV4-3 with TRBJ1-6; D gene unclear. V lost 0 bases and J lost 6, with 6 bases in between. Germline V gene lookup returns CDR1 LGHNA and CDR2 YSLEER. The CDR3 sequence is 14 residues long. CDR3 in DNA: TGCGCCAGCAGCCAAGAGTCGGCTAATTCACCCCTCCACTTT. The encoded protein is CASSQESANSPLHF.

V and J are TRBV19 and TRBJ2-1, with 11 bases that match TRBD2. The CDR3 consists of 15 residues. Germline V CDR1 and CDR2: LNHDA, SQIVND (reference sequence). Trimming at V came to 4 bases and at J to 6 bases, leaving 5 bases not matched to a gene. The CDR3 nucleotides are TGTGCCAGTAGTACACCCGGACTAGCGGGCAATGAGCAGTTCTTC. Protein sequence: CASSTPGLAGNEQFF.

The rearrangement joins TRBV7-2 to TRBJ1-1; D is perhaps TRBD1 (6 bases). Germline CDR1 is SGHTA and CDR2 is FQGNSA. The CDR3 spans 15 residues. V lost 1 base to trimming and J lost 1 base, with 10 bases between them. In DNA form, the CDR3 reads TGTGCCAGCAGCTTAGAGGGGACAACGAACACTGAAGCTTTCTTT. Translating it yields CASSLEGTTNTEAFF.

The rearrangement links TRBV6-2 or TRBV6-3 to TRBJ2-3; TRBD1 matches 7 bases. The CDR3 extends over 15 amino acids. Germline CDR1 MNHEY, CDR2 SVGEGT. V was clipped by 6 bases and J by 4 bases; unmatched bases: 10. The CDR3 DNA sequence: TGTGCCAGCAGAAGGGGGCCGCCTGATCCAGATACGCAGTATTTT. Translating it yields CASRRGPPDPDTQYF.

This rearrangement joins TRBV28 to TRBJ2-7; TRBD1 might be the D (7 bases). The DNA matches TRBJ2-5 better at its end, which makes the J call doubtful. Looked up from germline, CDR1 is MDHEN and CDR2 is SYDVKM. The CDR3 totals 12 residues. The CDR3 protein is CASEGGGKTQYF. CDR3 coding DNA: TGTGCCAGCGAAGGGGGCGGGAAGACCCAGTACTTC.

V and J are TRBV10-3 and TRBJ2-7, with D perhaps TRBD2 (5 bases). Deletions cut 2 bases from V and 9 bases from J, with 11 bases between. Germline V gives CDR1 ENHRY, CDR2 SYGVKD. This CDR3 spans 12 amino acids. The CDR3 DNA is TGTGCCATCAGTGAGCAGGACTGGCCGCAGTACTTC. Amino acids: CAISEQDWPQYF.

This clonotype was seen a handful of times. The rearrangement joins TRBV20-1 to TRBJ2-7; 10 bases are a match to TRBD2. The germline V gene encodes CDR1 DFQATT and CDR2 SNEGSKA (reference sequence). V dropped 0 bases and J dropped 0; count of bases not matched to a gene: 8. The CDR3 length is 17 residues. CDR3 coding DNA: TGCAGTGCTAGAGACGGAATAACTAGCGGGGACTCCTACGAGCAGTACTTC. Its protein product is CSARDGITSGDSYEQYF.

The chain recombines TRBV27 with TRBJ1-4; D is uncertain. There are 15 residues in the CDR3. Trimming cost V 5 bases and J 4 bases, with 14 bases left between them. From germline, CDR1 is MNHEY and CDR2 SMNVEV (reference sequence). The CDR3 nucleotides read TGTGCCAGCAGTCCTAGACGTTCTGATAATGAAAAACTGTTTTTT. Amino acid sequence: CASSPRRSDNEKLFF.

The gene calls are TRBV12-3 or TRBV12-4 and TRBJ1-3; no definite D call. The CDR3 contains 12 residues. Trimming cost V 3 bases and J 8 bases, with 8 bases left between them. CDR3 nucleotides: TGTGCCAGCAGTTTCGGGGAGGACACCATATATTTT. Translated: CASSFGEDTIYF.

This chain links TRBV12-3 or TRBV12-4 with TRBJ2-3; perhaps TRBD2 as D (6 bases). CDR3 size: 13 residues. V was shortened by 6 bases and J by 6 bases, with 13 bases between the two germline ends. The chain's CDR3 is CASRRVGGDTQYF. In nucleotides, the CDR3 is TGTGCCAGCAGACGTGTGGGGGGTGATACGCAGTATTTT.

The chain combines TRBV9 with TRBJ2-3, with TRBD2 as a possible D gene (6 bases). Germline V lookup: CDR1 SGDLS, CDR2 YYNGEE. The CDR3 totals 16 residues. Between the trimmed V and J ends, which lost 4 bases and 4 bases, there was a span of 19 bases. The CDR3 loop is CASSTGGRRSADTQYF. The CDR3 nucleotides are TGTGCCAGCAGCACTGGTGGGAGGAGAAGCGCAGATACGCAGTATTTT.

This sequence joins TRBV6-6 and TRBJ2-4; the D gene is possibly TRBD1 (5 bases). The end of the DNA aligns better with TRBJ2-7, so the J call may be wrong. The CDR3 has 15 amino acids. The germline gives CDR1 MNHNY, CDR2 SVGAGI (reference sequence). CDR3: CASSYSPQVPYEQYF. The CDR3 coding sequence is TGTGCCAGCAGTTACTCTCCACAGGTCCCCTACGAGCAGTACTTC.

This chain links TRBV24-1 with TRBJ2-6; 10 bases fit TRBD1. The CDR3 is made up of 18 amino acids. V shed 4 bases, J shed 4 bases, and the junction held 9 bases outside the gene matches. The germline CDR1 and CDR2 sequences are KGHDR and SFDVKD. The CDR3 spells CATSEPGTGATGANVLTF. CDR3 nucleotide sequence: TGTGCCACCAGTGAGCCCGGGACAGGGGCGACCGGGGCCAACGTCCTGACTTTC.

The CDR3 reads CSAREGIGAEAFF. The CDR3 nucleotides read TGCAGTGCTAGAGAAGGGATCGGGGCTGAAGCTTTCTTT. The chain employs TRBV20-1 and TRBJ1-1; D not resolved. CDR1 is DFQATT and CDR2 is SNEGSKA in the germline V gene (reference sequence). Trimming stripped 0 bases from V and 6 bases from J, with 11 bases between. CDR3 length: 13 amino acids.

The genes are TRBV28 and TRBJ2-1, with D hard to call. Germline lookup yields CDR1 MDHEN and CDR2 SYDVKM. V lost 3 bases to trimming and J lost 11 bases, with 11 bases between them. The CDR3 is 12 amino acids. The CDR3 DNA follows: TGTGCCAGCAGTTTTCGGCGCGAGAAGCAGTTCTTC. It yields the protein CASSFRREKQFF.

This clonotype appeared many times. This chain connects TRBV20-1 to TRBJ2-5, with D perhaps matching TRBD1 (6 bases). This CDR3 is built from 14 residues. The V end was cut by 8 bases, the J end by 2 bases, with 18 bases between. Germline V gene data show CDR1 as DFQATT and CDR2 as SNEGSKA (reference sequence). In DNA form, the CDR3 reads TGCAGTATCGCTTATTGGGGGCCACAAGAGACCCAGTACTTC. This gives the protein CSIAYWGPQETQYF.

The rearrangement links TRBV27 to TRBJ2-1; 13 positions match TRBD2. The V gene end was trimmed by 5 bases and the J gene end by 3 bases; junction bases not matched to a gene: 4. Germline-derived CDR1 and CDR2 are MNHEY and SMNVEV (reference sequence). The CDR3 consists of 16 residues. CDR3 in amino acids: CASSRTSGSFYNEQFF. CDR3 nucleotides: TGTGCCAGCAGTCGGACTAGCGGGAGTTTCTACAATGAGCAGTTCTTC.

The sample holds a few counts of this clonotype. V and J are TRBV6-5 and TRBJ1-2; D is possibly TRBD1 (6 bases). This CDR3 has 15 residues. The germline V gene encodes CDR1 MNHEY and CDR2 SVGAGI. Trimming left V 0 bases short and J 1 base short, with 9 bases between. Here the CDR3 reads CASSYSGQSNYGYTF. The DNA for the CDR3 is TGTGCCAGCAGTTACTCAGGACAGAGTAACTATGGCTACACCTTC.

The V and J genes are TRBV10-3 and TRBJ2-7; D might be TRBD1 or TRBD2, each matching 5 bases. Germline V gene sequence: CDR1 ENHRY, CDR2 SYGVKD. Trimming stripped 3 bases from V and 6 bases from J, with 21 bases between. The CDR3 contains 16 residues. The CDR3 here is CAISEPGPILGPEQYF. The CDR3 region has the DNA TGTGCCATCAGTGAACCGGGACCAATTCTCGGCCCCGAGCAGTACTTC.

The J gene is TRBJ2-5, the V gene TRBV12-3 or TRBV12-4; tentatively, D is TRBD2 (6 bases). The germline V and J ends were trimmed by 1 base and 5 bases, with 11 bases remaining between them. The CDR3 loop spans 14 amino acids. The CDR3, as DNA: TGTGCCAGCAGTTTAGAGGAGGGTTGGGAGACCCAGTACTTC. Translating gives CASSLEEGWETQYF.

Turning to this clonotype: At one boundary the junction diverges from the germline segment, which might be a read error. The chain has TRBV11-2 and TRBJ2-3, with 11 bases aligning to TRBD2. From germline, CDR1 is SGHAT and CDR2 FQNNGV. This CDR3 spans 20 amino acids. The CDR3 here is CASSLDLGLADLPRGDTQYF. The CDR3 region has the DNA TGCGCCAGCAGCTTAGATCTGGGACTAGCGGACCTGCCGCGGGGGGATACGCAGTATTTT.